These T cell receptor beta chains were read from a single sample in a study of cytomegalovirus exposure and HLA in healthy donors. TCRdb keeps only in-frame clones here, not all; method: immunoSEQ multiplex PCR. The profile shows about 190,000 clones, roughly 80% of them singletons. Sequenced material: PBMCs. The receptors shown here come from a woman between 18 and 30 years old in good health and CMV-seronegative. Both conserved end residues are part of each CDR3. The order of the fields is CDR3 DNA, CDR3 protein, J gene, V gene, clone size, D gene. The D gene is left open where the match is weak. A row's size may be missing; if present it is once, few, many or a size class.

CDR3 DNA: TGTGCCAGCACCTCACGGGGGTCGGGCTATGGCTACACCTTC
CDR3 protein: CASTSRGSGYGYTF
J gene: TRBJ1-2
V gene: TRBV4-2
clone size: .
D gene: .

CDR3 DNA: TGTGCCAGCAGCCCTTGGGGACAGGGAAGTGGCTACACCTTC
CDR3 protein: CASSPWGQGSGYTF
J gene: TRBJ1-2
V gene: TRBV7-9
clone size: .
D gene: TRBD1

CDR3 DNA: TGTGCCAGTAGCGGGGGGAACACCGGGGAGCTGTTTTTT
CDR3 protein: CASSGGNTGELFF
J gene: TRBJ2-2
V gene: TRBV27
clone size: .
D gene: TRBD2

CDR3 DNA: TGCGCCAGCAGCTTGGGGGTGGGGACACCCAGTACCTTAGTGAACACTGAAGCTTTCTTT
CDR3 protein: CASSLGVGTPSTLVNTEAFF
J gene: TRBJ1-1
V gene: TRBV5-1
clone size: .
D gene: .

CDR3 DNA: TGTGCCAGCAGATCACTAGCGGGAATTAATAATGAGCAGTTCTTC
CDR3 protein: CASRSLAGINNEQFF
J gene: TRBJ2-1
V gene: TRBV12-1
clone size: .
D gene: .

CDR3 DNA: TGTGCCTGGAGTGTGCTCAGGGATAATTCACCCCTCCACTTT
CDR3 protein: CAWSVLRDNSPLHF
J gene: TRBJ1-6
V gene: TRBV30
clone size: .
D gene: .

CDR3 DNA: TGTGCCAGCAGCTTAGCTTGGCGGTACGAGCAGTACTTC
CDR3 protein: CASSLAWRYEQYF
J gene: TRBJ2-7
V gene: TRBV7-2
clone size: .
D gene: .

CDR3 DNA: TGTGCCAGCAGCGCCCCGGGACAGGGGTATAATTCACCCCTCCACTTT
CDR3 protein: CASSAPGQGYNSPLHF
J gene: TRBJ1-6
V gene: TRBV9
clone size: .
D gene: TRBD1

CDR3 DNA: TGCAGCGTTGAGCGGACAGGGCGATCTTGGAACACTGAAGCTTTCTTT
CDR3 protein: CSVERTGRSWNTEAFF
J gene: TRBJ1-1
V gene: TRBV29-1
clone size: .
D gene: TRBD1

CDR3 DNA: TGCGCCAGCAGTCGACAGGGAAATGAAAAACTGTTTTTT
CDR3 protein: CASSRQGNEKLFF
J gene: TRBJ1-4
V gene: TRBV5-1
clone size: .
D gene: TRBD1

CDR3 DNA: TGCGCCAGCAGCTTGAATCCCTCGGGGGGGGCCTATAATTCACCCCTCCACTTT
CDR3 protein: CASSLNPSGGAYNSPLHF
J gene: TRBJ1-6
V gene: TRBV5-1
clone size: .
D gene: .

CDR3 DNA: TGTGCCAGCAGCTTTGGGACAGGGTTGACAGATACGCAGTATTTT
CDR3 protein: CASSFGTGLTDTQYF
J gene: TRBJ2-3
V gene: TRBV7-9
clone size: .
D gene: TRBD1

CDR3 DNA: TGTGCCAGCAGCCCCCCTGCGTCGTCCGAGCAGTACTTC
CDR3 protein: CASSPPASSEQYF
J gene: TRBJ2-7
V gene: TRBV7-9
clone size: .
D gene: .

CDR3 DNA: TGTGCCAGTAGCAGCCTCCCCCGAGGGTTGAGGTCTGAAAAACTGTTTTTT
CDR3 protein: CASSSLPRGLRSEKLFF
J gene: TRBJ1-4
V gene: TRBV19
clone size: .
D gene: .

CDR3 DNA: TGCGCCAGCAGCCATCAGGGGGAAACCGGGGAGCTGTTTTTT
CDR3 protein: CASSHQGETGELFF
J gene: TRBJ2-2
V gene: TRBV4-1
clone size: few
D gene: TRBD1

CDR3 DNA: TGCGCCAGCAGCCGAGACGGACTAGCTGGCACAGATACGCAGTATTTT
CDR3 protein: CASSRDGLAGTDTQYF
J gene: TRBJ2-3
V gene: TRBV5-1
clone size: .
D gene: TRBD2

CDR3 DNA: TGTGCCAGCAGCTTGCTCGGGACTTCCTACGAGCAGTACTTC
CDR3 protein: CASSLLGTSYEQYF
J gene: TRBJ2-7
V gene: TRBV7-3
clone size: .
D gene: .

CDR3 DNA: TGTGCCAGCAGCTCTACCCAGTCGACAGGGGGCTTTTACGAGCAGTACTTC
CDR3 protein: CASSSTQSTGGFYEQYF
J gene: TRBJ2-7
V gene: TRBV11-1
clone size: .
D gene: TRBD1

CDR3 DNA: TGTGCCAGCAGCCCGAAGGGCGCGGGGCCCCAGCATTTT
CDR3 protein: CASSPKGAGPQHF
J gene: TRBJ1-5
V gene: TRBV5-6
clone size: .
D gene: .

CDR3 DNA: TGCGCCAGCAGCGCAGGACAGGGTTACACCGGGGAGCTGTTTTTT
CDR3 protein: CASSAGQGYTGELFF
J gene: TRBJ2-2
V gene: TRBV5-1
clone size: .
D gene: TRBD1

CDR3 DNA: TGTGCCAGCAGTATGTCGACCCTATTCGGACAGGGAGGATCTGGAAACACCATATATTTT
CDR3 protein: CASSMSTLFGQGGSGNTIYF
J gene: TRBJ1-3
V gene: TRBV6-4
clone size: .
D gene: TRBD1

CDR3 DNA: TGTGCCAGCGGTCCTCCGGGACAGGGTCATGAAAAACTGTTTTTT
CDR3 protein: CASGPPGQGHEKLFF
J gene: TRBJ1-4
V gene: TRBV28
clone size: .
D gene: TRBD1

CDR3 DNA: TGCAGCGTTGAAGGGTTCCAGGGAACCGCCGATACGCAGTATTTT
CDR3 protein: CSVEGFQGTADTQYF
J gene: TRBJ2-3
V gene: TRBV29-1
clone size: .
D gene: .

CDR3 DNA: TGTGCCAGCAGGTGTAGACGCACGGGGAATCAGCCCCAGCATTTT
CDR3 protein: CASRCRRTGNQPQHF
J gene: TRBJ1-5
V gene: TRBV5-5
clone size: .
D gene: .

CDR3 DNA: TGCGCCAGCAGCTTGAGCCAGGGCGTCTTTGCCGAGCAGTACTTC
CDR3 protein: CASSLSQGVFAEQYF
J gene: TRBJ2-7
V gene: TRBV5-1
clone size: .
D gene: .

CDR3 DNA: TGTGCCAGCAGCCCCCTTCGGGGGTCGGCTAATGAAAAACTGTTTTTT
CDR3 protein: CASSPLRGSANEKLFF
J gene: TRBJ1-4
V gene: TRBV7-8
clone size: .
D gene: .

CDR3 DNA: TGCGCCAGCAGCCAAGATTGGACTGGTTATAGAAATCAGCCCCAGCATTTT
CDR3 protein: CASSQDWTGYRNQPQHF
J gene: TRBJ1-5
V gene: TRBV4-1
clone size: .
D gene: .